Listed here are 10 T cell receptor beta chains from one sample, sequenced in a study of T-cell reconstitution after alpha-beta-depleted transplantation in children. Preparation of the TCRbeta library involved a method that used unique molecular identifiers. TCRdb recomputed calls from the PCR reads with MiXCR, one row per CDR3 protein. The data show 400,000 to 550,000 distinct CDR3 sequences, about 10% seen once. Specimen: PBMCs, collected before TCRalphabeta/CD19-depleted stem cell transplant. The receptors come from a child aged 2 to 10 with inherited bone marrow failure, due to receive a stem cell transplant.

The chain employs TRBV19 and TRBJ2-1, with unresolved D. Trimming took off 5 bases at V and 0 bases at J, with 11 bases between the two ends. Germline-derived CDR1 and CDR2 are LNHDA and SQIVND (reference sequence). The CDR3 consists of 15 residues. The CDR3: CASSSSLGSYNEQFF. The DNA for the CDR3 is TGTGCCAGTAGTTCATCGCTGGGCTCCTACAATGAGCAGTTCTTC. The full variable domain, completed using reference TRBV19 and TRBJ2-1, is DGGITQSPKYLFRKEGQNVTLSCEQNLNHDAMYWYRQDPGQGLRLIYYSQIVNDFQKGDIAEGYSVSREKKESFPLTVTSAQKNPTAFYLCASSSSLGSYNEQFFGPGTRLTVL.

Worth noting for this clonotype: One end of the junction is discordant with germline, which a read error may explain. V gene TRBV28 combines with J gene TRBJ1-2, with a tentative D call TRBD1 (5 bases). The germline gives CDR1 MDHEN, CDR2 SYDVKM. This CDR3 region has 12 residues. The CDR3 loop reads CASSLSDGERGF. The CDR3 coding sequence is TGTGCCAGCAGTTTATCAGACGGGGAGAGGGGCTTC.

This clonotype has a count of ten or more. V and J are TRBV11-3 and TRBJ2-1; 7 positions match TRBD2. Losses at the gene ends were 3 bases for V and 6 bases for J; bases not matched to a gene: 5. CDR1 and CDR2 (germline): SGHNT, YENEEA. CDR3 size: 14 residues. CDR3 region: CASSFSGGSNEQFF. As DNA, the CDR3 is TGTGCCAGCAGCTTCTCGGGCGGGAGCAATGAGCAGTTCTTC.

This clonotype was recorded at least ten times. V and J are TRBV4-1 and TRBJ2-2; a possible D gene is TRBD1 (6 bases). With 2 bases removed from V and 4 bases from J, the gap between germline ends came to 20 bases. CDR3 size: 18 residues. CDR1 and CDR2 from the germline V gene are MGHRA and YSYEKL. The CDR3 DNA sequence: TGCGCCAGCAGCCAATTGGGGGCTTCGAGGGCTAGCACCGGGGAGCTGTTTTTT. Translated, it gives CASSQLGASRASTGELFF.

At least ten counts were recorded for this clonotype. V gene TRBV6-1 combines with J gene TRBJ2-2; the match to TRBD2 covers 8 bases. This CDR3 region has 15 residues. J lost 3 bases, V lost 7 bases, and 7 bases had no gene match. Germline assignment: CDR1 MNHNS and CDR2 SASEGT. CDR3 sequence (DNA): TGTGCCAGCATTGGGTCGGGAGGGTACACCGGGGAGCTGTTTTTT. Encoded protein: CASIGSGGYTGELFF.

A word on this clonotype: A much more abundant neighbour one base away suggests this may be a read error. The rearrangement links TRBV20-1 to TRBJ2-1; D remains unclear. The CDR3 covers 12 residues. Trimming left V 3 bases short and J 7 bases short, with 10 bases between. Germline CDR1 reads DFQATT; CDR2 reads SNEGSKA (reference sequence). DNA for the CDR3: TGCAGTGCTAGTAGTCCGTTAAATGAGCAGTTCTTC. Translated: CSASSPLNEQFF.

This clonotype was seen at least ten times. This chain joins TRBV20-1 and TRBJ2-5, with D perhaps matching TRBD2 (6 bases). Germline lookup yields CDR1 DFQATT and CDR2 SNEGSKA (reference sequence). The CDR3 contains 15 residues. Between the trimmed V and J ends, which lost 0 bases and 2 bases, there was a span of 13 bases. The CDR3 sequence: CSAREIGSLQETQYF. In DNA, the CDR3 is TGCAGTGCTAGAGAAATCGGGAGCCTTCAAGAGACCCAGTACTTC.

On this clonotype: A read error may explain this, as a much larger clone is one base away. The J gene is TRBJ1-6, the V gene TRBV25-1, with TRBD1 matching 10 bases. The germline V gene encodes CDR1 MGHDK and CDR2 SYGVNS. The CDR3 totals 15 residues. CDR3 nucleotide sequence: TGTGCCAGCGGGACAGGGGCCGGGGTATCTTCACCCGTCCACTTT. Translated, it gives CASGTGAGVSSPVHF.

This clonotype was seen repeatedly, ten times or more. The CDR3 region is CASSQDASLYTF. The CDR3 DNA reads TGCGCCAGCAGCCAAGATGCATCCCTTTATACCTTC. V gene TRBV4-3 combines with J gene TRBJ1-2; D is unclear. The CDR3 has 12 residues. Trimming stripped 0 bases from V and 14 bases from J, with 13 bases between. The germline V gene has CDR1 LGHNA and CDR2 YSLEER.

This clonotype was seen many times. The rearrangement links TRBV7-6 to TRBJ1-1; 9 bases are a match to TRBD1. CDR3 length equals 15 residues. J lost 0 bases, V lost 5 bases, and 4 bases had no gene match. Germline CDR1 and CDR2: SGHVS and FNYEAQ. The CDR3 here is CASSHGQGLNTEAFF. As DNA, the CDR3 is TGTGCCAGCAGCCACGGACAGGGGTTGAACACTGAAGCTTTCTTT.